The 8 T cell receptor beta chains in this list originate from one sample, sequenced in a study of Ad26.COV2.S vaccination and SARS-CoV-2 variants. The treatment denotes: approximately 18 received Ad26.COV2.S at low or high dose, single or two shots; about 5 received placebo; per-sample allocation not given. Specimens were obtained on day 63 following the first vaccine or placebo injection. TCRdb's copy holds only in-frame clones and misses some; the assay was immunoSEQ multiplex PCR. Among around 300,000 clones listed, roughly 90% were seen once. The sample consisted of peripheral blood, taken in a trial of Ad26.COV2.S vaccine versus placebo. Receptors originate from a person aged 18-65 years who received the Ad26.COV2.S COVID-19 vaccine or a placebo.

The chain recombines TRBV13 with TRBJ1-1; D not resolved. This CDR3 is built from 12 residues. Germline V lookup: CDR1 PRHDT, CDR2 FYEKMQ (reference sequence). V was pared by 2 bases and J by 5 bases, with 6 bases between. CDR3 residues: CASSLWGTEAFF. CDR3 bases: TGTGCCAGCAGCTTATGGGGTACTGAAGCTTTCTTT.

The chain carries TRBV19 and TRBJ1-5; no firm D call. CDR1 is LNHDA, CDR2 SQIVND, per germline (reference sequence). The CDR3 sequence is 14 residues long. V was clipped by 7 bases and J by 3 bases, with 13 bases between them. The CDR3 nucleotides are TGTGCCAGTATCGAAACGGGTATCAATCAGCCCCAGCATTTT. Protein product: CASIETGINQPQHF. Looking up the rest from reference TRBV19 and TRBJ1-5 gives the full variable domain: DGGITQSPKYLFRKEGQNVTLSCEQNLNHDAMYWYRQDPGQGLRLIYYSQIVNDFQKGDIAEGYSVSREKKESFPLTVTSAQKNPTAFYLCASIETGINQPQHFGDGTRLSIL.

This clone was counted only a few times. The gene calls are TRBV5-4 and TRBJ1-2; 10 bases are shared with TRBD1. CDR3 length equals 13 residues. Germline values: CDR1 SGHNT, CDR2 YYREEE (reference sequence). With 5 bases clipped from V and 11 bases from J, the junction kept 9 bases outside the gene matches. In nucleotides, the CDR3 is TGTGCCAGCAGGCCCGGGACAGGGGCACGATACACCTTC. Encoded protein: CASRPGTGARYTF.

The V and J genes are TRBV25-1 and TRBJ1-1; the match to TRBD1 covers 9 bases. This CDR3 has 18 residues. Germline trimming cut 1 base from V and 1 base from J; bases unmatched to any gene: 10. CDR1 and CDR2 from the germline V gene are MGHDK and SYGVNS. The CDR3 DNA sequence: TGTGCCAGCAGTGAATCAGGGACAGGGCGGGGGGCGAACACTGAAGCTTTCTTT. As protein: CASSESGTGRGANTEAFF.

V gene TRBV3-1 (or the pseudogene TRBV3-2) combines with J gene TRBJ2-2, with unresolved D. Trimming pared 1 base from V and 7 bases from J, leaving 7 bases between. This CDR3 has 13 residues. Germline V gene sequence: CDR1 LGHDT, CDR2 YNNKEL (reference sequence). This CDR3 reads CASSQGRNGELFF. DNA of the CDR3: TGTGCCAGCAGCCAAGGCCGTAACGGGGAGCTGTTTTTT.

As for this clone: The sample carries other DNA sequences with the same CDR3. The chain couples TRBV6-2 or TRBV6-3 to TRBJ2-5, with D hard to call. V was cut by 3 bases and J by 5 bases, with 13 bases left in between. The CDR3 runs 14 residues. From germline, CDR1 is MNHEY and CDR2 SVGEGT. The CDR3 region has the DNA TGTGCCAGCAGTTATCCCCGCTTAGGGGAGACCCAGTACTTC. Translation gives CASSYPRLGETQYF.

This clone was recorded only once. The chain joins TRBV28 to TRBJ2-7; 14 bases map to TRBD2. Looked up from germline, CDR1 is MDHEN and CDR2 is SYDVKM. V shed 6 bases and J 0 bases; nucleotides not matched to a gene: 7. This CDR3 spans 17 amino acids. The CDR3 bases are TGTGCCAGCAGGGTCGGGACTAGCGGGGGATTCTCCTACGAGCAGTACTTC. This encodes CASRVGTSGGFSYEQYF.

This chain connects TRBV6-1 to TRBJ2-3, with D uncertain. CDR1 is MNHNS and CDR2 is SASEGT in the germline V gene. Trimming stripped 2 bases from V and 6 bases from J, with 9 bases between. The CDR3 spans 13 residues. CDR3 sequence reads: CASSEWVWDTQYF. In DNA, the CDR3 is TGTGCCAGCAGTGAATGGGTTTGGGATACGCAGTATTTT.